This is a list of T cell receptor beta chains from one sample in a study of breast tumors, draining lymph nodes, adjacent tissues. One entry per CDR3 protein, called by TCRdb with MiXCR from the multiplex PCR reads. The sample includes nearly 110,000 distinct CDR3 sequences, 30% seen only once; the top ten take around 6%. What was sequenced was axillary lymph node tissue. These receptors originate from a female donor with breast cancer. Some clones in this sample may be carry-over from other donors' samples. Each CDR3 is given with its conserved first and last residue. The D gene is left open where the match is weak. Clone size is not always given. Where it is, it says once, few, many or a class for expanded clones.

V gene,clone size,D gene,J gene,CDR3 DNA,CDR3 protein
TRBV7-8,many,-,TRBJ1-2,TGTGCCAGCAGCAAAGAGATGGGGGACAACTATGGCTACACCTTC,CASSKEMGDNYGYTF
TRBV7-2,-,TRBD2,TRBJ2-1,TGTGCCAGCAGCTGCCCTCGGACTAGCGGGAAGACTACAAGTGAGCAGTTCTTC,CASSCPRTSGKTTSEQFF
TRBV20-1,many,-,TRBJ1-2,TGCAGTGCTAGAGTGGTCACATCTCTTGGCTACACCTTC,CSARVVTSLGYTF
TRBV28,-,TRBD1,TRBJ1-5,TGTGCCAGCAGTCCCAGACAGGGAACCAATCAGCCCCAGCATTTT,CASSPRQGTNQPQHF
TRBV6-4,-,TRBD1,TRBJ1-5,TGTGCCAGCAGGGCAGGGGGCGTCTCATATCAGCCCCAGCATTTT,CASRAGGVSYQPQHF
TRBV6-4,many,TRBD1,TRBJ2-2,TGTGCCAGCAGAGACAGGGGGGCAGGCACCGGGGAGCTGTTTTTT,CASRDRGAGTGELFF
TRBV6-2/TRBV6-3,many,-,TRBJ1-3,TGTGCCAGCAGCAAGACAGGAACGGCGAACACCATATATTTT,CASSKTGTANTIYF
TRBV6-1,many,TRBD1,TRBJ1-5,TGTGCCAGCAGTTGGGGACAGGGCGATCAGCCCCAGCATTTT,CASSWGQGDQPQHF
TRBV9,many,TRBD1,TRBJ1-2,TGTGCCAGCAGCGGACACAGGGGAGTTAACTATGGCTCCACCTTC,CASSGHRGVNYGSTF
TRBV7-9,many,-,TRBJ1-6,TGTGCCAGCAGCTTAGGTCCAATACAGTTCTCACCCCTCCACTTT,CASSLGPIQFSPLHF
TRBV7-3,many,TRBD2,TRBJ2-7,TGTGCCAGCAGCCCCCAGCGGGAGAGCTACGAGCAGTACTTC,CASSPQRESYEQYF
TRBV9,many,-,TRBJ1-3,TGTGCCAGCAGCGCGGGGGGGGGCCTCTCTGGAAACACCATATATTTT,CASSAGGGLSGNTIYF
TRBV6-1,many,TRBD1,TRBJ1-4,TGTGCCAGCAGAAGACAGGGTTTAGAAAAACTGTTTTTT,CASRRQGLEKLFF
TRBV15,-,TRBD1,TRBJ2-1,TGTGCCACCAGCAGAGCGGGACAGGCCTACAATGAGCAGTTCTTC,CATSRAGQAYNEQFF
TRBV4-3,-,TRBD2,TRBJ2-3,TGCGCCAGCAGCCAAGTAACTAGCGGGGGGGCAGATACGCAGTATTTT,CASSQVTSGGADTQYF
TRBV27,many,-,TRBJ1-2,TGTGCCAGCAGTTTATCCGCAGGAGAAACGGACTATGGCTACACCTTC,CASSLSAGETDYGYTF
TRBV27,many,-,TRBJ2-5,TGTGCCAGCAGTTATCGGGGCGGCCAAGAGACCCAGTACTTC,CASSYRGGQETQYF
TRBV9,many,-,TRBJ2-5,TGTGCCAGCAGCGTTACCGGGAGCCAAGAGACCCAGTCCTTC,CASSVTGSQETQSF
TRBV28,many,TRBD2,TRBJ2-1,TGTGCCAGTCTTAGCGGGAGGGCCTACAATGAGCAGTTCTTC,CASLSGRAYNEQFF
TRBV6-6,many,-,TRBJ1-2,TGTGCCAGCAGTCACCCTGAGTTCTATGGCTACACCTTC,CASSHPEFYGYTF
TRBV19,many,TRBD2,TRBJ2-1,TGTGCCAGTAGATCACCGGGACTAGCGGGAGTAGGTGAGCAGTTCTTC,CASRSPGLAGVGEQFF
TRBV28,many,-,TRBJ1-5,TGTGCCAGCAGAGCCTTTGGGGGAGGGAATCAGCCCCAGCATTTT,CASRAFGGGNQPQHF
TRBV7-9,many,-,TRBJ2-1,TGTGCCAGCAGCTTAGCATCTTTTAGCTCCTACAATGAGCAGTTCTTC,CASSLASFSSYNEQFF
TRBV10-3,many,-,TRBJ1-3,TGTGCCATCAGTGGGGTACAGGCACGGAGTGGCGGAAACACCATATATTTT,CAISGVQARSGGNTIYF
TRBV6-1,-,-,TRBJ1-1,TGTGCCAGCAGTGAAAGGTCAGACATTGAAGCTTTCTTT,CASSERSDIEAFF
TRBV2,-,-,TRBJ2-3,TGTGCACGCACCCCCAGGCCGAACACCACAGATACGCAGTATTTT,CARTPRPNTTDTQYF
TRBV11-2,many,-,TRBJ1-5,TGTGCCAGCAGCTCCGAGGGGGGGGGCAATCAGCCCCGGCATTTT,CASSSEGGGNQPRHF
TRBV7-9,many,TRBD2,TRBJ2-3,TGTGCCAGCAGCCCTACTAAGCGGGGGGCTAACACAGATACGCAGTATTTT,CASSPTKRGANTDTQYF